This TCR beta chain stems from a study of CD8 T cells in ankylosing spondylitis. Study-wide results and caveats: What seemed typical of ankylosing spondylitis blood was a TCR beta motif built from several highly homologous variants. Relatively scarce in peripheral blood, disease-linked clones were CD8+.

This CDR3 contains 12 residues. Trimming took 7 bases from V and 6 from J, leaving 9 bases between them. In TCRdb, the 5' RACE reads were re-called with MiXCR into one record per CDR3 protein. Found here are some 840,000 distinct CDR3 sequences, approximately 10% of them singletons; the top ten hold roughly 0.51%. This clonotype was counted ten times or more. The antigen remains unidentified. Sequenced: blood, either unsorted or a sorted T cell fraction (not recorded which). The chain combines TRBV12-3 or TRBV12-4 with TRBJ2-2; D gene ambiguous. This TCR was sampled from a male donor with ankylosing spondylitis. The CDR3 loop is CASKYIPGELFF. The CDR3, as DNA: TGTGCCAGCAAGTACATCCCCGGGGAGCTGTTTTTT.